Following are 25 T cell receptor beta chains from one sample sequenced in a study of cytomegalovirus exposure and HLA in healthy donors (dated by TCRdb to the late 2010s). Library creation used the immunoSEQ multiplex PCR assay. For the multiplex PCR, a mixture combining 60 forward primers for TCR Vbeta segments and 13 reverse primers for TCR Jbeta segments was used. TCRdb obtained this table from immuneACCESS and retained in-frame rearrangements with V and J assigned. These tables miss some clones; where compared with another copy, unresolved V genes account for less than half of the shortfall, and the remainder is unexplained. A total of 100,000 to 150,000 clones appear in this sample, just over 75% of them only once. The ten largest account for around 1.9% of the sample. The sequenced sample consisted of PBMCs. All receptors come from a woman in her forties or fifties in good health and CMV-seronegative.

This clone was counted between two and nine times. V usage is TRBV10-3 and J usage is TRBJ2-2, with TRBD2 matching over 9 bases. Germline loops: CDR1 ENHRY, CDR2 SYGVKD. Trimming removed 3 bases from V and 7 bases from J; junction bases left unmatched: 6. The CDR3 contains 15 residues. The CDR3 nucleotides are TGTGCCATCAGTGATGTAGCGGGAGTCGGCGGGGAGCTGTTTTTT. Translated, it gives CAISDVAGVGGELFF.

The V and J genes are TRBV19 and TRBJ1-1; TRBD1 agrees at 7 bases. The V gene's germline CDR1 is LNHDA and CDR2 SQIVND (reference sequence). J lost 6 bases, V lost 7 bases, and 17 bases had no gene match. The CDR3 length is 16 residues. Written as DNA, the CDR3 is TGTGCCAGTATCAAGGAACCCGACAGGGTTGGGGCTGAAGCTTTCTTT. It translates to CASIKEPDRVGAEAFF.

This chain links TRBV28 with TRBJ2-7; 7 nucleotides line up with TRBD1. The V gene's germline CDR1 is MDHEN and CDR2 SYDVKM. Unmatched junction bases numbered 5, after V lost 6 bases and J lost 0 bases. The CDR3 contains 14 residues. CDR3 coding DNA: TGTGCCAGCAGGCCCCCAGGGGGCTCCTACGAGCAGTACTTC. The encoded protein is CASRPPGGSYEQYF. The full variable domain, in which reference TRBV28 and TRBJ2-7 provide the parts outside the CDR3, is DVKVTQSSRYLVKRTGEKVFLECVQDMDHENMFWYRQDPGLGLRLIYFSYDVKMKEKGDIPEGYSVSREKKERFSLILESASTNQTSMYLCASRPPGGSYEQYFGPGTRLTVT.

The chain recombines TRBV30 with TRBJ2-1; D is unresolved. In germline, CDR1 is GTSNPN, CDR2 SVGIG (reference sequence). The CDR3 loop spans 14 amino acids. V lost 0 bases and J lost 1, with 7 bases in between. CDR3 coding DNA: TGTGCCTGGAGTGTAAGCCTTTCCTACAATGAGCAGTTCTTC. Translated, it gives CAWSVSLSYNEQFF.

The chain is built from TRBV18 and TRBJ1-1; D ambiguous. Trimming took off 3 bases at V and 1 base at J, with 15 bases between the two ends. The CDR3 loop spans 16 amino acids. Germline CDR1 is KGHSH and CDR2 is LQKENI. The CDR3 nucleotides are TGTGCCAGCTCACCCCCGAGCCAGGTTCCGAACACTGAAGCTTTCTTT. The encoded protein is CASSPPSQVPNTEAFF.

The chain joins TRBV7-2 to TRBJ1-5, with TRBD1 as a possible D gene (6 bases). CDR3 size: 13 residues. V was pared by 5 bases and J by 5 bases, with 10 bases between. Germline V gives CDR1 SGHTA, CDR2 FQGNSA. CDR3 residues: CASSPRGDQPQHF. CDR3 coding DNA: TGTGCCAGCAGCCCCAGGGGCGATCAGCCCCAGCATTTT.

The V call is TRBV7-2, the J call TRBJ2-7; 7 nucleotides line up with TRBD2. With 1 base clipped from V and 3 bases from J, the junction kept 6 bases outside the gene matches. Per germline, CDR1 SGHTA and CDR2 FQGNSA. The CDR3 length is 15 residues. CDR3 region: CASSLGGEGSYEQYV. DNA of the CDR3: TGTGCCAGCAGCTTAGGAGGGGAGGGGAGCTACGAGCAGTACGTC.

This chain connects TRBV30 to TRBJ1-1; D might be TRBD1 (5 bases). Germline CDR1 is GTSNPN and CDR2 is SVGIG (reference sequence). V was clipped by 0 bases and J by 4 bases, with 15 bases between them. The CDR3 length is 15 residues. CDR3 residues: CAWSVQNRRSTEAFF. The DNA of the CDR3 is TGTGCCTGGAGTGTACAAAACAGGCGGAGCACTGAAGCTTTCTTT.

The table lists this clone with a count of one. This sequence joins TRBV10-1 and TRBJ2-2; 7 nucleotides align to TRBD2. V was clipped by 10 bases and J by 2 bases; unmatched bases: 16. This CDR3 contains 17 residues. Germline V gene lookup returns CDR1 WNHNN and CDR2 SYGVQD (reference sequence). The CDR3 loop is CAIPGGLKHQNTGELFF. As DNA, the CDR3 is TGCGCCATCCCGGGAGGCTTAAAACATCAAAACACCGGGGAGCTGTTTTTT.

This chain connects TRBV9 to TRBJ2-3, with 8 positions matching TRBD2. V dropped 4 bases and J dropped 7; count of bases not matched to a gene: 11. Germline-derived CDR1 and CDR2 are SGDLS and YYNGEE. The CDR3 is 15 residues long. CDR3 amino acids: CASSPRTSLGYTQYF. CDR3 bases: TGTGCCAGCAGCCCCCGGACTAGCCTCGGGTATACGCAGTATTTT. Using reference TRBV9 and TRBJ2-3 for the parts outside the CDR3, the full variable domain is DSGVTQTPKHLITATGQRVTLRCSPRSGDLSVYWYQQSLDQGLQFLIQYYNGEERAKGNILERFSAQQFPDLHSELNLSSLELGDSALYFCASSPRTSLGYTQYFGPGTRLTVL.

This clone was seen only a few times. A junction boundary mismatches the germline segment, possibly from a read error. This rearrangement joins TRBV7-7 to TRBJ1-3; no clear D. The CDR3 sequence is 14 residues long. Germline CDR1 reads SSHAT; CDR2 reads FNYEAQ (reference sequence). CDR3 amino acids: CASSPAGTGNTIYF. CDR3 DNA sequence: TGTGCTAGCAGCCCCGCCGGGACTGGAAACACCATATATTTT.

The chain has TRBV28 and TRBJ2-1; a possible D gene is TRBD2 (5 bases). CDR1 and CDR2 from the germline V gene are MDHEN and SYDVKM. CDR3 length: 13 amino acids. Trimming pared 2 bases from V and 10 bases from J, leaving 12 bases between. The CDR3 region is CASSLPKTTEQFF. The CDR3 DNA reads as TGTGCCAGCAGTTTACCCAAGACTACGGAGCAGTTCTTC.

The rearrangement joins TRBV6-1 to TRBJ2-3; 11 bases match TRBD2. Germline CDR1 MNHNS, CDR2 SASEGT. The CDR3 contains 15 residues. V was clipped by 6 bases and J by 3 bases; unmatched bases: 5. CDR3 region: CASRVSGRGTDTQYF. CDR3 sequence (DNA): TGTGCCAGCAGAGTTAGCGGGAGGGGGACAGATACGCAGTATTTT.

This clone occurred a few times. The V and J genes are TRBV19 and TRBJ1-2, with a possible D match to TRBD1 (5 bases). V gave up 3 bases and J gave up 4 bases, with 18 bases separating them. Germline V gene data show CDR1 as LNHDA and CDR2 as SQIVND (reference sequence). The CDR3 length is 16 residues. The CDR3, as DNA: TGTGCCAGTAGTATTCGGGGGACTGAGATTTTCTATGGCTACACCTTC. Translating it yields CASSIRGTEIFYGYTF.

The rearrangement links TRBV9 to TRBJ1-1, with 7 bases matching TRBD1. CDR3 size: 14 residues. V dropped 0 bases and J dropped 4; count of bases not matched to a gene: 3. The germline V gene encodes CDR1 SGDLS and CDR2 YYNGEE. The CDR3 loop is CASSVEGGGTEAFF. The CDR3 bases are TGTGCCAGCAGCGTAGAAGGGGGCGGCACTGAAGCTTTCTTT.

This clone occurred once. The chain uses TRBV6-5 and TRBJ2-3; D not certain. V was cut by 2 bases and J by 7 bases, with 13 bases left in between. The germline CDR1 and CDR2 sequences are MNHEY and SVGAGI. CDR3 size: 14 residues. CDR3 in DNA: TGTGCCAGCAGTTACCGTCCCCTGTGGCATACGCAGTATTTT. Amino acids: CASSYRPLWHTQYF.

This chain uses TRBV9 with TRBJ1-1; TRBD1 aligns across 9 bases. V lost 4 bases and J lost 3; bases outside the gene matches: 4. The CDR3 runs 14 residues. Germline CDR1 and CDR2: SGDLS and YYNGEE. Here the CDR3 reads CASSSGTGYTEAFF. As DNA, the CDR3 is TGTGCCAGCAGCTCCGGGACAGGGTACACTGAAGCTTTCTTT.

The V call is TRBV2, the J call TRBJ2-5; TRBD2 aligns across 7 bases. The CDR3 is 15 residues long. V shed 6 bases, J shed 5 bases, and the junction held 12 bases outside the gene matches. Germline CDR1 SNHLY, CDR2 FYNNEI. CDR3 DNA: TGTGCCAGCAGAAAAGTGGGAGGGGCTCTGGAGACCCAGTACTTC. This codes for CASRKVGGALETQYF.

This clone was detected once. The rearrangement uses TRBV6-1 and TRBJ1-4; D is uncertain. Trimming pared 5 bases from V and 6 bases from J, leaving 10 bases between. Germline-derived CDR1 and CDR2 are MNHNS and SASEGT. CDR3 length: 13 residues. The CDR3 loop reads CASSLGRDEKLFF. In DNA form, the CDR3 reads TGTGCCAGCAGTCTCGGGAGGGATGAAAAACTGTTTTTT.

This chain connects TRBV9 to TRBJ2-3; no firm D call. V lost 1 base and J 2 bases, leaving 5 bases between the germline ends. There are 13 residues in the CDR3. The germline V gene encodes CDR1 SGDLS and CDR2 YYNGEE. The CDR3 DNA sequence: TGTGCCAGCAGCGTATCTAACACAGATACGCAGTATTTT. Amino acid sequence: CASSVSNTDTQYF.

The DNA for the CDR3 is TGTGCCAGCAGCCGCCGGGACTCAACAGATACGCAGTATTTT. Translating gives CASSRRDSTDTQYF. This sequence joins TRBV9 and TRBJ2-3; D is perhaps TRBD2 (6 bases). Germline CDR1 is SGDLS and CDR2 is YYNGEE. The CDR3 runs to 14 residues. V was pared by 4 bases and J by 3 bases, with 12 bases between.

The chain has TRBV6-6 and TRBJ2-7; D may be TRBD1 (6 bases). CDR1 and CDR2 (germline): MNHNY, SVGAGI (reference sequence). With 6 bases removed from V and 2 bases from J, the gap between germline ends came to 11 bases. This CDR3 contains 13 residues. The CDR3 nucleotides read TGTGCCAGCAGAGACAGGTTTACCTACGAGCAGTACGTC. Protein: CASRDRFTYEQYV.

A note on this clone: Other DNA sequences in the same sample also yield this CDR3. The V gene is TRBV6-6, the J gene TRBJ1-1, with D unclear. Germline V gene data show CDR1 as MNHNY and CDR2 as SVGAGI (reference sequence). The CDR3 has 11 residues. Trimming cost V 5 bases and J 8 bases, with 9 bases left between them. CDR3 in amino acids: CASSPLTEAFF. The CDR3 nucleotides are TGTGCCAGCAGTCCCCTGACAGAAGCTTTCTTT.

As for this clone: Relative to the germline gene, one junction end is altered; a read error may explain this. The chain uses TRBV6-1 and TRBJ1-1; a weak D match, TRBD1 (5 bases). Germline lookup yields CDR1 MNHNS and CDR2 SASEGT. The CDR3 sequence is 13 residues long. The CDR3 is CASREGSRTEAFF. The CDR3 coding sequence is TGTGCCAGCCGTGAGGGGAGTAGGACTGAAGCTTTCTTT.

CDR3 amino acids: CASSTQGTPSEQYV. CDR3 in DNA: TGTGCCAGCAGTACCCAAGGGACACCATCCGAGCAGTACGTC. This chain joins TRBV27 and TRBJ2-7; the D gene is possibly TRBD1 (6 bases). The CDR3 totals 14 residues. V lost 5 bases and J lost 6, with 17 bases in between. Germline V gene lookup returns CDR1 MNHEY and CDR2 SMNVEV (reference sequence).